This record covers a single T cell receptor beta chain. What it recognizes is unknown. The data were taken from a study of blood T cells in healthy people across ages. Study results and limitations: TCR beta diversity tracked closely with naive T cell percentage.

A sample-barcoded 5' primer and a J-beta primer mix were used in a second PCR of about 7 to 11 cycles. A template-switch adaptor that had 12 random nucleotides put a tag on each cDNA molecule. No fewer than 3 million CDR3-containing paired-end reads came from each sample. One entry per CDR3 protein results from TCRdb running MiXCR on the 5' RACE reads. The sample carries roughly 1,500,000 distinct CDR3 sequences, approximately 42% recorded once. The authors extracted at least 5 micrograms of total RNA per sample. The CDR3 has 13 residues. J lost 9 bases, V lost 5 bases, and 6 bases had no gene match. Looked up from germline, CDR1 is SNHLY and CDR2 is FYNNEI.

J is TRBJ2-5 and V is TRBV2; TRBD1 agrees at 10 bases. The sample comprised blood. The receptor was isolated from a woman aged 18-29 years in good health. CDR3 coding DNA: TGTGCCAGCAGTAGACAGGGGGCGGGGTCCCAGTACTTC. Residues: CASSRQGAGSQYF.